This T cell receptor beta chain was recovered during a study of identical twins (dated by TCRdb to about 2016). For the wider study: To test whether fetal clonotypes persist, this study deep-sequenced TCR alpha and beta repertoires from monozygotic twins, from unrelated adults of various ages, and from cord blood. Replicate twin experiments were performed at different times using different library preparation protocols to rule out contamination. Overall results and qualifications from the work: Abundant cord blood beta clonotypes had fewer insertions, young adult naive repertoires showed a similar but weaker trend, and memory repertoires showed no such trend. Compared with coincidental sharing between unrelated individuals, out-of-frame TCR alpha sequences shared between twins had an excess of sequences with low generation probability. Because the same donors could not be followed over many years, the conclusions relied on cross-sectional statistical analysis. The excess sharing between twins in beta out-of-frame sequences was weaker because fewer shared sequences reduced the signal-to-noise ratio. Out-of-frame TCR alpha sharing in monozygotic twins was systematically underestimated by recombination models, whereas sharing between unrelated individuals was in agreement with the recombination models. Zero-insertion analyses could be partly confounded by invariant T cells such as MAIT and iNKT, although diverse VJ usage argued against such confounding for most clonotypes.

The library was prepared using 5' RACE. For sequencing, an Illumina HiSeq 2000 was employed. A universal primer binding site was added through template switching, and the final cDNA carried a unique molecular identifier so that TCR cDNA molecules could be counted accurately. Specific primers in the conserved constant-segment region were used to synthesize first-strand cDNA for TCR alpha and beta chains. To control for contamination, every cDNA library carried two barcodes: a SMART-Mk sample barcode plus Illumina barcodes. TruSeq adapter sequences, together with Illumina sample barcodes, were added in two successive PCR steps. Sequencing of the TCR alpha and beta cDNA libraries was done on the Illumina HiSeq platform using custom primers. The authors' analysis ran thus. Unique molecular identifiers were extracted from raw reads with MiGEC, and CDR3 positions were determined with MiXCR. For each individual, recombination models were inferred using an EM algorithm with the repgenHMM and IGoR tools. The analysis of shared clonotypes was done with the tcR package in R, with sharing normalized by the product of cloneset sizes. Out-of-frame nonproductive sequences were analyzed to study raw recombination free of thymic and clonal selection effects. TCRdb reanalyzed the raw reads on its own, using fastp at Q25 for trimming and MiXCR for clone calling, and kept in-frame beta chains. Merged by CDR3 protein, the rows form single entries marked with the most common genes and DNA. The V and J calls were not made by the authors but by TCRdb's processing. The table for this sample lists 450,000 to 650,000 distinct CDR3 sequences; around 15% of them were counted only once. 0.44% of the sample is taken by the ten largest.

This clonotype was seen repeatedly, ten times or more. No antigen is known for it. There are no base qualities to consult, and no much larger clone falls within one base. Only healthy Caucasian donors were included. Three pairs of female monozygotic twins, all aged roughly 18 to 29 years, made up the twin cohort. Positive isolation kits from Invitrogen were used to isolate the CD4+ and CD8+ T cell populations. CDR1 and CDR2, per the germline V gene, are SGHRS and YFSETQ. V sheds 2 bases and J sheds 7 bases, leaving 16 bases between their ends. The CDR3 runs 15 residues from the cysteine to the phenylalanine. Here the CDR3 DNA is all that survives: 45 bases in frame from base 1. This sample also belongs to another study, concerning yellow fever vaccine responses in identical twins. The second investigation adds: The T cell response to vaccination in identical twins was reported by the authors to appear partly convergent and partly personalized. In the study, vaccine-responding T cell clones were precisely tracked in identical twins.

The receptor comes from a woman under 30 in good health. The chain couples TRBV5-1 to TRBJ2-1; the D gene assignment is ambiguous. The specimen was CD4+ T cells sorted from blood. The nucleotides read TGCGCCAGCAGCTTAGAGGCGGTAGTTGGGAATGAGCAGTTCTTC. Its amino acids are CASSLEAVVGNEQFF.